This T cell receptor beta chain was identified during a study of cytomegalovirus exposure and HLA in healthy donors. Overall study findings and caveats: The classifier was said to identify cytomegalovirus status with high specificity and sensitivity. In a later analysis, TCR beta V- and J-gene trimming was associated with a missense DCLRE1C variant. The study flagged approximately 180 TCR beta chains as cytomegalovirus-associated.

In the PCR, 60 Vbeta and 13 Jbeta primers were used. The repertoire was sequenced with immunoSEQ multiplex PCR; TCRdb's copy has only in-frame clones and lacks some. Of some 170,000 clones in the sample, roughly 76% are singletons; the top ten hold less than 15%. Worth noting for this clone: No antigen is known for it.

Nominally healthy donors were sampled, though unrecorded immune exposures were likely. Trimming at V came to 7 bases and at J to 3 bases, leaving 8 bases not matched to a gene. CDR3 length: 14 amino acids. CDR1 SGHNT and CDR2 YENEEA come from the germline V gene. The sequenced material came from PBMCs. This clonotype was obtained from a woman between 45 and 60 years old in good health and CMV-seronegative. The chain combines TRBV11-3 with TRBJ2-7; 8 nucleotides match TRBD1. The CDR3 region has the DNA TGTGCCAGCACCAACTGGACAGGGAGCTACGAGCAGTACTTC. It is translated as CASTNWTGSYEQYF. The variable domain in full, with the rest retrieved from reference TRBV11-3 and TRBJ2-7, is EAGVVQSPRYKIIEKKQPVAFWCNPISGHNTLYWYLQNLGQGPELLIRYENEEAVDDSQLPKDRFSAERLKGVDSTLKIQPAELGDSAVYLCASTNWTGSYEQYFGPGTRLTVT.